Presented here are 25 T cell receptor beta chains from one specimen sequenced in a study of blood T cell repertoires in COVID-19. Produced via immunoSEQ multiplex PCR; TCRdb's table is partial and in-frame only. The table records some 90,000 clones, around 88% of them present only once. The material sequenced was peripheral blood. The source is a woman aged 60-75 years with COVID-19, enrolled during active disease.

This clone was seen only once. This chain links TRBV4-3 with TRBJ1-3, with a possible D match to TRBD1 (6 bases). Trimming removed 0 bases from V and 12 bases from J, with 12 bases in between. The V gene's germline CDR1 is LGHNA and CDR2 YSLEER. This CDR3 has 13 residues. The CDR3 DNA reads TGCGCCAGCAGCCAAGATCGGACGGACAGCATATATTTT. This codes for CASSQDRTDSIYF.

This chain uses TRBV27 with TRBJ2-5, with a tentative D call TRBD1 (6 bases). V shed 2 bases and J shed 4 bases, with 11 bases lying between them. This CDR3 contains 14 residues. Per germline, CDR1 MNHEY and CDR2 SMNVEV (reference sequence). CDR3: CASSLEQGTETQYF. The CDR3 region has the DNA TGTGCCAGCAGTTTAGAACAGGGCACAGAGACCCAGTACTTC.

This sequence joins TRBV6-5 and TRBJ2-7; 7 bases align to TRBD1. The CDR3 length is 14 residues. After removal of 6 bases from V and 4 bases from J, the junction contained 9 bases not matched to a gene. Germline V CDR1 and CDR2: MNHEY, SVGAGI. The CDR3 region has the DNA TGTGCCAGCAGGGGACAGCCCAGGTCGTACGAGCAGTACTTC. Its protein product is CASRGQPRSYEQYF.

V gene TRBV7-2 combines with J gene TRBJ1-2; 10 bases are shared with TRBD1. V was clipped by 5 bases and J by 2 bases; unmatched bases: 5. The CDR3 consists of 15 residues. CDR1 is SGHTA and CDR2 is FQGNSA in the germline V gene. CDR3 DNA: TGTGCCAGCAGCCAGGACAGGGGGATCAACTATGGCTACACCTTC. Its translation: CASSQDRGINYGYTF. The whole variable domain, filled in from reference TRBV7-2 and TRBJ1-2, reads GAGVSQSPSNKVTEKGKDVELRCDPISGHTALYWYRQSLGQGLEFLIYFQGNSAPDKSGLPSDRFSAERTGGSVSTLTIQRTQQEDSAVYLCASSQDRGINYGYTFGSGTRLTVV.

The chain is built from TRBV29-1 and TRBJ1-2, with D uncertain. Trimming took off 0 bases at V and 6 bases at J, with 14 bases between the two ends. The CDR3 totals 14 residues. Germline V gene lookup returns CDR1 SQVTM and CDR2 ANQGSEA. CDR3 sequence: CSVEDRERAHGYTF. The CDR3 DNA is TGCAGCGTTGAAGACCGGGAGCGGGCCCATGGCTACACCTTC.

V usage is TRBV11-2 and J usage is TRBJ1-1; D gene ambiguous. The CDR3 has 13 amino acids. V shed 4 bases and J shed 0 bases, with 6 bases lying between them. CDR1 SGHAT and CDR2 FQNNGV come from the germline V gene. The CDR3 DNA follows: TGTGCCAGCAGCTCTCACATGAACACTGAAGCTTTCTTT. It translates to CASSSHMNTEAFF.

CDR3 nucleotide sequence: TGTGCCAGCAGTCCGGACAGGGGTAATGGCTACACCTTC. Translated, it gives CASSPDRGNGYTF. V gene TRBV6-5 combines with J gene TRBJ1-2, with 9 bases that match TRBD1. The CDR3 spans 13 residues. V lost 5 bases, J lost 6 bases, and 4 bases stayed unmatched. Germline CDR1 reads MNHEY; CDR2 reads SVGAGI.

The gene calls are TRBV6-6 and TRBJ1-2; a possible D gene is TRBD1 (5 bases). Per the germline V gene, CDR1 is MNHNY and CDR2 is SVGAGI (reference sequence). The CDR3 consists of 14 residues. With 3 bases removed from V and 1 base from J, the gap between germline ends came to 9 bases. The CDR3 bases are TGTGCCAGCAGTTATGACAGAATTAACTATGGCTACACCTTC. It yields the protein CASSYDRINYGYTF.

Only one count was recorded for this clone. The chain links TRBV7-9 to TRBJ1-6; TRBD1 matches 9 bases. The CDR3 spans 17 residues. Per the germline V gene, CDR1 is SEHNR and CDR2 is FQNEAQ (reference sequence). V trimming: 5 bases; J trimming: 0 bases; junction bases outside the gene matches: 5. Here the CDR3 reads CASSTGTGSSYNSPLHF. DNA of the CDR3: TGTGCCAGCAGCACCGGGACAGGGAGCTCCTATAATTCACCCCTCCACTTT. Looking up the rest from reference TRBV7-9 and TRBJ1-6 gives the full variable domain: DTGVSQNPRHKITKRGQNVTFRCDPISEHNRLYWYRQTLGQGPEFLTYFQNEAQLEKSRLLSDRFSAERPKGSFSTLEIQRTEQGDSAMYLCASSTGTGSSYNSPLHFGNGTRLTVT.

The chain combines TRBV12-3 or TRBV12-4 with TRBJ1-2, with D possibly being TRBD1 (6 bases). Trimming shortened V by 2 bases and J by 14 bases, and 18 bases separated the two germline ends. The CDR3 totals 13 residues. The chain's CDR3 is CASSLIPDSPRTF. DNA of the CDR3: TGTGCCAGCAGTTTAATCCCGGACAGCCCTCGAACCTTC.

CDR3 amino acids: CASSLSSGVFTQYF. Here the CDR3 DNA reads TGTGCCAGCAGCTTATCTAGCGGGGTGTTTACGCAGTATTTT. The chain uses TRBV7-3 and TRBJ2-3; 9 bases align to TRBD2. Germline lookup yields CDR1 SGHTA and CDR2 FQGTGA. The CDR3 runs to 14 residues. Trimming took 2 bases from V and 8 from J; bases not matched to a gene: 5.

The chain uses TRBV3-1 (or the pseudogene TRBV3-2) and TRBJ2-7, with 9 bases identical to TRBD2. The trim removed 4 bases at V and 6 bases at J, leaving 10 bases unmatched. CDR3 length equals 15 residues. Germline V gene lookup returns CDR1 LGHDT and CDR2 YNNKEL (reference sequence). The CDR3 sequence: CASSPPGGGAGEQYF. Here the CDR3 DNA reads TGTGCCAGCAGCCCTCCGGGCGGGGGGGCTGGCGAGCAGTACTTC.

The V call is TRBV21-1, the J call TRBJ1-1; TRBD1 is the table's D call, not checked against the DNA. TRBV21-1 is a pseudogene locus. The CDR3 runs 14 residues. In DNA, the CDR3 is TGTGCCAGCAGCAAATTCAACAGGCACACTGGGGCTTTCTTT. This sequence encodes CASSKFNRHTGAFF.

This chain joins TRBV7-9 and TRBJ1-5; no clear D. V lost 3 bases, J lost 3 bases, and 9 bases lay in between. The germline gives CDR1 SEHNR, CDR2 FQNEAQ (reference sequence). This CDR3 is built from 14 residues. CDR3 loop: CASSFPGLNQPQHF. Here the CDR3 DNA reads TGTGCCAGCAGCTTTCCCGGACTCAATCAGCCCCAGCATTTT.

The V call is TRBV21-1, the J call TRBJ2-7; the DNA was not used to check the table's D call, TRBD2. TRBV21-1 is classified as a pseudogene. This CDR3 is 16 amino acids long. The CDR3 nucleotides are TGTGCCAGCAGCAAAGCCCCGGAGACTCGTGCCTACGAGCAGTACTTC. Its protein is CASSKAPETRAYEQYF.

The chain uses TRBV5-1 and TRBJ2-5, with TRBD1 matching 11 bases. CDR3 size: 14 residues. From germline, CDR1 is SGHRS and CDR2 YFSETQ. After removal of 6 bases from V and 5 bases from J, the junction contained 6 bases not matched to a gene. Here the CDR3 reads CASTFGQGAETQYF. The CDR3 DNA reads TGCGCCAGCACATTCGGACAGGGGGCCGAGACCCAGTACTTC.

This clone appeared once. The V and J genes are TRBV6-5 and TRBJ1-1; perhaps TRBD1 as D (6 bases). Germline V gives CDR1 MNHEY, CDR2 SVGAGI. V shed 10 bases and J shed 5 bases, with 11 bases lying between them. This CDR3 contains 11 residues. The CDR3 DNA is TGTGCCACCACAGGGAATACTGAAGCTTTCTTT. Translated: CATTGNTEAFF.

The rearrangement uses TRBV7-9 and TRBJ1-6, with D hard to call. Looked up from germline, CDR1 is SEHNR and CDR2 is FQNEAQ (reference sequence). The CDR3 has 15 amino acids. The V end was cut by 1 base, the J end by 6 bases, with 10 bases between. CDR3 DNA: TGTGCCAGCAGCTTAGGTGCCGGGAGTAATTCACCCCTCCACTTT. This sequence encodes CASSLGAGSNSPLHF.

This chain connects TRBV7-2 to TRBJ1-3; D is possibly TRBD1 (6 bases). The germline gives CDR1 SGHTA, CDR2 FQGNSA. The V gene lost 0 bases and the J gene lost 0 bases, with 6 bases spanning the gap. CDR3 length equals 15 residues. The CDR3 nucleotides are TGTGCCAGCAGCTTAGCGACAGGCTCTGGAAACACCATATATTTT. Protein sequence: CASSLATGSGNTIYF.

This clone was seen once. V gene TRBV6-5 combines with J gene TRBJ2-3; 8 positions match TRBD2. With V trimmed by 3 bases and J by 1 base, 6 bases remained unmatched. This CDR3 spans 16 amino acids. The germline CDR1 and CDR2 sequences are MNHEY and SVGAGI. For the CDR3, the DNA is TGTGCCAGCAGTTATGGTGGAGCGGGGGGCACAGATACGCAGTATTTT. This codes for CASSYGGAGGTDTQYF.

This clone is a singleton in its sample. The chain is built from TRBV3-1 (or the pseudogene TRBV3-2) and TRBJ1-2; D is possibly TRBD1 (5 bases). V shed 1 base and J shed 8 bases, with 8 bases lying between them. The CDR3 length is 12 residues. The germline V gene has CDR1 LGHDT and CDR2 YNNKEL (reference sequence). CDR3 nucleotides: TGTGCCAGCAGCCAAGGGGACTTCGGCTACACCTTC. It translates to CASSQGDFGYTF.

V and J are TRBV19 and TRBJ1-1; no reliable D call. V lost 4 bases, J lost 1 base, and 7 bases lay in between. Germline V gene lookup returns CDR1 LNHDA and CDR2 SQIVND (reference sequence). The CDR3 sequence is 13 residues long. The CDR3 here is CASSTTKNTEAFF. CDR3 in DNA: TGTGCCAGTAGTACTACCAAGAACACTGAAGCTTTCTTT.

The rearrangement joins TRBV19 to TRBJ2-7, with TRBD2 matching 12 bases. The CDR3 loop spans 15 amino acids. Germline V lookup: CDR1 LNHDA, CDR2 SQIVND (reference sequence). V was pared by 3 bases and J by 2 bases, with 2 bases of the junction left unmatched. The CDR3 DNA follows: TGTGCCAGTAGTATGACTAGCGGGGGACCCTACGAGCAGTACTTC. As protein: CASSMTSGGPYEQYF.

This sequence joins TRBV6-6 and TRBJ2-1, with TRBD1 as a possible D gene (5 bases). Germline V lookup: CDR1 MNHNY, CDR2 SVGAGI (reference sequence). V lost 7 bases and J 7 bases, leaving 17 bases between the germline ends. This CDR3 spans 14 amino acids. As DNA, the CDR3 is TGTGCCAGCAACGAAATCCGTAGGGGAAATGAGCAGTTCTTC. Amino acid sequence: CASNEIRRGNEQFF.

J is TRBJ1-1 and V is TRBV20-1, with a tentative D call TRBD1 (6 bases). CDR3 size: 11 residues. CDR1 DFQATT and CDR2 SNEGSKA come from the germline V gene (reference sequence). V was shortened by 5 bases and J by 11 bases, with 15 bases between the two germline ends. The CDR3 DNA reads TGCAGTGCTTCAGGGGTTCTCTCTGCTTTCTTT. Translation gives CSASGVLSAFF.